This T cell receptor (beta chain) was sequenced for a study of T cell responses to AZD1222 COVID-19 vaccine. Study conclusions and caveats: Of the AZD1222 recipients, only 5 to 7 were seropositive at baseline. Spike-specific TCR depth and breadth grew after two AZD1222 doses.

As to this clone: The target antigen is unknown.

The CDR3 runs to 16 residues. Trimming took off 2 bases at V and 0 bases at J, with 14 bases between the two ends. Germline V CDR1 and CDR2: SSHAT, FNYEAQ (reference sequence). The data were produced by immunoSEQ multiplex PCR, yet TCRdb's version contains in-frame clones alone and is incomplete. This repertoire shows 95,000 to 150,000 clones, about nine tenths found once; its top ten account for 7% to 9%. The sequencing used peripheral blood, collected on day 0 of AZD1222 vaccination. This TCR came from an adult in good health. The J gene is TRBJ2-7, the V gene TRBV7-7; D assignment may be TRBD1 or TRBD2 (6 bases each). The CDR3 region has the DNA TGTGCCAGCAGCTTAATTCCGGGGGCGAGCTCCTACGAGCAGTACTTC. Protein sequence: CASSLIPGASSYEQYF. Combining the CDR3 with reference TRBV7-7 and TRBJ2-7 gives the whole variable domain GAGVSQSPRYKVTKRGQDVTLRCDPISSHATLYWYQQALGQGPEFLTYFNYEAQPDKSGLPSDRFSAERPEGSISTLTIQRTEQRDSAMYRCASSLIPGASSYEQYFGPGTRLTVT.